The 23 T cell receptor beta chains in this list originate from one sample, sequenced in a study of shared clonotypes between healthy human individuals. Repertoires were generated with immunoSEQ multiplex PCR, while TCRdb's copy carries only in-frame clones and drops some. This sample has 2 million to 2.5 million clones, with roughly 94% found just once. Naive CD8 cells lacked CD45RO, underwent positive selection for CCR7 and left out terminally differentiated effector memory CD45RA+ cells. Sequenced input: naive CD8+ T cells sorted from blood. These receptors originate from a man in his late teens or twenties in good health.

Details on this clone: Other DNA sequences in the sample encode the same CDR3. The V and J genes are TRBV5-6 and TRBJ2-2; D gene uncertain. Germline V CDR1 and CDR2: SGHDT, YYEEEE. Trimming pared 0 bases from V and 6 bases from J, leaving 3 bases between. The CDR3 spans 12 residues. CDR3 sequence reads: CASSLGAGELFF. The CDR3 region has the DNA TGTGCCAGCAGCTTGGGGGCCGGGGAGCTGTTTTTT. Complete variable domain (other parts from reference TRBV5-6 and TRBJ2-2): DAGVTQSPTHLIKTRGQQVTLRCSPKSGHDTVSWYQQALGQGPQFIFQYYEEEERQRGNFPDRFSGHQFPNYSSELNVNALLLGDSALYLCASSLGAGELFFGEGSRLTVL.

The chain carries TRBV5-6 and TRBJ2-3; maybe TRBD1 (6 bases). The CDR3 totals 15 residues. V lost 4 bases, J lost 2 bases, and 14 bases lay in between. CDR1 and CDR2 from the germline V gene are SGHDT and YYEEEE. The CDR3 reads CASSLSGTITDTQYF. The DNA for the CDR3 is TGTGCCAGCAGCCTGTCCGGGACAATCACAGATACGCAGTATTTT.

This chain joins TRBV27 and TRBJ1-4; D remains unclear. V lost 5 bases, J lost 1 base, and 8 bases lay in between. The germline V gene encodes CDR1 MNHEY and CDR2 SMNVEV (reference sequence). The CDR3 totals 14 residues. DNA of the CDR3: TGTGCCAGCAGTCGGGTGGGAACTAATGAAAAACTGTTTTTT. It specifies CASSRVGTNEKLFF.

The V call is TRBV10-3, the J call TRBJ1-5; D is undetermined. With 4 bases removed from V and 0 bases from J, the gap between germline ends came to 10 bases. Germline V CDR1 and CDR2: ENHRY, SYGVKD. This CDR3 contains 15 residues. The CDR3: CAISVDGDSNQPQHF. The DNA for the CDR3 is TGTGCCATCAGTGTGGACGGCGATAGCAATCAGCCCCAGCATTTT.

The chain is built from TRBV5-6 and TRBJ2-3, with D perhaps matching TRBD2 (5 bases). This CDR3 is 13 amino acids long. CDR1 and CDR2 from the germline V gene are SGHDT and YYEEEE. V was clipped by 1 base and J by 4 bases, with 7 bases between them. DNA of the CDR3: TGTGCCAGCAGCTTGTTCGGGGCAGATACGCAGTATTTT. It yields the protein CASSLFGADTQYF.

This clone was counted once. V is TRBV2 and J is TRBJ2-6; 7 bases align to TRBD1. The CDR3 runs 18 residues. Germline CDR1 and CDR2: SNHLY and FYNNEI. V trimming: 10 bases; J trimming: 0 bases; junction bases outside the gene matches: 15. The CDR3 nucleotides read TGTGCCACAGACAACTCCCGGGACAGTTACTCTGGGGCCAACGTCCTGACTTTC. Residues: CATDNSRDSYSGANVLTF.

V usage is TRBV27 and J usage is TRBJ2-1, with 13 bases lining up with TRBD2. This CDR3 is built from 16 residues. Looked up from germline, CDR1 is MNHEY and CDR2 is SMNVEV (reference sequence). Trimming at V came to 2 bases and at J to 6 bases, leaving 4 bases not matched to a gene. CDR3 amino acids: CASSLPGTSGINEQFF. In DNA form, the CDR3 reads TGTGCCAGCAGTTTACCCGGGACTAGCGGGATCAATGAGCAGTTCTTC.

This sequence joins TRBV28 and TRBJ2-1; D may match TRBD1 or TRBD2 (5 bases each). Looked up from germline, CDR1 is MDHEN and CDR2 is SYDVKM. Trimming shortened V by 4 bases and J by 0 bases, and 10 bases separated the two germline ends. This CDR3 is 15 amino acids long. The CDR3 here is CASSSRDPSYNEQFF. In nucleotides, the CDR3 is TGTGCCAGCAGTTCTCGGGACCCCTCCTACAATGAGCAGTTCTTC.

V and J are TRBV7-9 and TRBJ2-7, with 7 bases aligning to TRBD2. The V gene's germline CDR1 is SEHNR and CDR2 FQNEAQ (reference sequence). V lost 5 bases and J lost 4; bases outside the gene matches: 11. The CDR3 sequence is 15 residues long. Here the CDR3 DNA reads TGTGCCAGCAGCGGCCAGCGGGAAACTCCTTACGAGCAGTACTTC. Translated, it gives CASSGQRETPYEQYF.

The chain couples TRBV15 to TRBJ2-1; 8 bases are shared with TRBD2. The J segment lost 1 base and the V segment lost 5 bases, leaving 4 bases of the junction unmatched. CDR3 size: 15 residues. Germline lookup yields CDR1 LNHNV and CDR2 YYDKDF (reference sequence). As DNA, the CDR3 is TGTGCCACCAGCGGGCGGGGGGATTCCTACAATGAGCAGTTCTTC. Translation gives CATSGRGDSYNEQFF.

This clone was seen only once. V gene TRBV2 combines with J gene TRBJ2-3; D assignment may be TRBD1 or TRBD2 (5 bases each). V was shortened by 3 bases and J by 0 bases, with 7 bases between the two germline ends. The germline gives CDR1 SNHLY, CDR2 FYNNEI. The CDR3 consists of 14 residues. The CDR3 region is CASSDEGSTDTQYF. The CDR3, as DNA: TGTGCCAGCAGTGATGAGGGGAGCACAGATACGCAGTATTTT. The complete variable domain, with remaining parts taken from reference TRBV2 and TRBJ2-3, reads EPEVTQTPSHQVTQMGQEVILRCVPISNHLYFYWYRQILGQKVEFLVSFYNNEISEKSEIFDDQFSVERPDGSNFTLKIRSTKLEDSAMYFCASSDEGSTDTQYFGPGTRLTVL.

The chain uses TRBV5-4 and TRBJ2-7; perhaps D is TRBD1 or TRBD2 (5 bases each). CDR3 length: 14 residues. Germline V gene data show CDR1 as SGHNT and CDR2 as YYREEE (reference sequence). The V and J ends lost 7 bases and 6 bases respectively, with 20 bases between them. This chain's CDR3 is CASRRGEGSPEQYF. For the CDR3, the DNA is TGTGCCAGCCGTCGGGGAGAGGGGTCGCCCGAGCAGTACTTC.

This sequence joins TRBV7-2 and TRBJ2-3; 12 bases align to TRBD2. V lost 4 bases to trimming and J lost 5 bases; unmatched junction nucleotides: 7. Germline V CDR1 and CDR2: SGHTA, FQGNSA. The CDR3 contains 16 residues. Here the CDR3 reads CASSSASGRAIDTQYF. The CDR3 DNA reads TGTGCCAGCAGCTCTGCTAGCGGGAGGGCCATAGATACGCAGTATTTT.

For the CDR3, the DNA is TGTGCCAGCTCACCCCTCGGGACAGAGTGGGACTACTATGGCTACACCTTC. It is translated as CASSPLGTEWDYYGYTF. This chain connects TRBV18 to TRBJ1-2; 7 nucleotides line up with TRBD1. Germline CDR1 is KGHSH and CDR2 is LQKENI. V lost 3 bases and J lost 3; bases outside the gene matches: 13. The CDR3 is 17 amino acids.

The CDR3 protein is CASSLLAKVYEQYF. Written as DNA, the CDR3 is TGTGCCAGCAGCTTACTAGCTAAAGTCTACGAGCAGTACTTC. The rearrangement joins TRBV5-6 to TRBJ2-5; TRBD2 is a possible D gene (6 bases). The J call may be wrong; the DNA end is better matched by TRBJ2-7. The CDR3 sequence is 14 residues long. CDR1 is SGHDT, CDR2 YYEEEE, per germline.

V gene TRBV6-5 combines with J gene TRBJ1-5; weak D call: TRBD1 (6 bases). Germline-derived CDR1 and CDR2 are MNHEY and SVGAGI. This CDR3 has 14 residues. The V end was cut by 6 bases, the J end by 7 bases, with 16 bases between. The CDR3: CASSRTDWDQPQHF. The CDR3 bases are TGTGCCAGCAGCCGGACAGACTGGGACCAGCCCCAGCATTTT.

This chain joins TRBV28 and TRBJ1-5; no clear D gene. The CDR3 has 16 amino acids. The V and J ends lost 5 bases and 0 bases respectively, with 14 bases between them. Germline V gives CDR1 MDHEN, CDR2 SYDVKM. CDR3 sequence reads: CASSSFGWYSNQPQHF. The DNA of the CDR3 is TGTGCCAGCAGTAGTTTTGGATGGTATAGCAATCAGCCCCAGCATTTT.

CDR3: CASSSDRLWDEQYF. The CDR3 DNA reads TGTGCCAGCAGTTCGGACAGGCTTTGGGACGAGCAGTACTTC. The chain combines TRBV28 with TRBJ2-7; TRBD1 matches at 7 bases. Per germline, CDR1 MDHEN and CDR2 SYDVKM. V trimming: 4 bases; J trimming: 5 bases; junction bases outside the gene matches: 8. The CDR3 runs to 14 residues.

This chain uses TRBV27 with TRBJ2-7; D is perhaps TRBD1 (5 bases). This CDR3 comprises 14 residues. The V gene lost 5 bases and the J gene lost 3 bases, with 14 bases spanning the gap. Germline V gene lookup returns CDR1 MNHEY and CDR2 SMNVEV (reference sequence). The CDR3 sequence is CASSTDSTLYEQYF. The CDR3 DNA reads TGTGCCAGCAGTACCGACAGTACCCTCTACGAGCAGTACTTC.

The V and J genes are TRBV30 and TRBJ1-5; no firm D call. The germline V gene encodes CDR1 GTSNPN and CDR2 SVGIG (reference sequence). This CDR3 has 14 residues. The V gene lost 7 bases and the J gene lost 3 bases, with 16 bases spanning the gap. Written as DNA, the CDR3 is TGTGCCTTCGAAGGTGGACTACTCAATCAGCCCCAGCATTTT. It is translated as CAFEGGLLNQPQHF. The full variable domain, in which reference TRBV30 and TRBJ1-5 provide the parts outside the CDR3, is SQTIHQWPATLVQPVGSPLSLECTVEGTSNPNLYWYRQAAGRGLQLLFYSVGIGQISSEVPQNLSASRPQDRQFILSSKKLLLSDSGFYLCAFEGGLLNQPQHFGDGTRLSIL.

V and J are TRBV19 and TRBJ1-1, with unresolved D. Trimming removed 3 bases at V and 7 bases at J, with 9 bases between. The CDR3 runs to 12 residues. In germline, CDR1 is LNHDA, CDR2 SQIVND (reference sequence). The CDR3 spells CASSMPGLEAFF. The DNA for the CDR3 is TGTGCCAGTAGTATGCCCGGGCTTGAAGCTTTCTTT.

The V gene is TRBV7-2, the J gene TRBJ2-7; 9 nucleotides line up with TRBD2. The CDR3 runs to 17 residues. Germline CDR1 SGHTA, CDR2 FQGNSA. With V trimmed by 4 bases and J by 3 bases, 13 bases remained unmatched. The CDR3 sequence is CASSSRTSAGGHYEQYF. CDR3 nucleotides: TGTGCCAGCAGCTCTAGGACTAGCGCGGGAGGACACTACGAGCAGTACTTC.

J is TRBJ1-6 and V is TRBV28, with D hard to call. Deletions cut 2 bases from V and 14 bases from J, with 16 bases between. This CDR3 contains 14 residues. Germline V gene lookup returns CDR1 MDHEN and CDR2 SYDVKM. For the CDR3, the DNA is TGTGCCAGCAGTTTAAAAGGTGCAATTGTCACCCTCCACTTT. It translates to CASSLKGAIVTLHF.